This T cell receptor (beta chain) is from a study of blood T cell repertoires in COVID-19. Only in-frame clones appear in the TCRdb table, and some are missing; sequencing was by immunoSEQ multiplex PCR. The table lists 110,000 to 150,000 clones, less than 90% of them singletons. The CDR3 covers 16 residues. Germline V gene lookup returns CDR1 SGHNT and CDR2 YYREEE (reference sequence). V lost 4 bases to trimming and J lost 0 bases, with 11 bases between them. Membership in each cohort depended on participant-reported clinical history. Sequenced material: PBMCs or T cells enriched from blood (not recorded which). The chain combines TRBV5-4 with TRBJ2-6, with a possible D match to TRBD1 (6 bases). The sequence derives from a man aged 35 to 55 with acute COVID-19. The CDR3 region has the DNA TGTGCCAGCAGCCGAACAGGGTACTCTGGGGCCAACGTCCTGACTTTC. Its translation: CASSRTGYSGANVLTF. Variable domain in full (rest from reference TRBV5-4 and TRBJ2-6): ETGVTQSPTHLIKTRGQQVTLRCSSQSGHNTVSWYQQALGQGPQFIFQYYREEENGRGNFPPRFSGLQFPNYSSELNVNALELDDSALYLCASSRTGYSGANVLTFGAGSRLTVL.